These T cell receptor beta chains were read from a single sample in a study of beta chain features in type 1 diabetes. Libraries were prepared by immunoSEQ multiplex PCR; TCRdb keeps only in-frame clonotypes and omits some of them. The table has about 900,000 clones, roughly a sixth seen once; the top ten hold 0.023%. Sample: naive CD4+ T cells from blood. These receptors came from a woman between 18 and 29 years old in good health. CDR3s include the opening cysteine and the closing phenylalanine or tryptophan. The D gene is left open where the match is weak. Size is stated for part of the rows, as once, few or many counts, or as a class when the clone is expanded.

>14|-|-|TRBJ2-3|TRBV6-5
CASSYSGATDTQYF
TGTGCCAGCAGTTATTCAGGGGCCACAGATACGCAGTATTTT
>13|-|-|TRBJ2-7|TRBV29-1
CSAKDFEDYEQYF
TGCAGCGCCAAGGACTTCGAGGATTACGAGCAGTACTTC
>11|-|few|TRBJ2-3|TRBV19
CASSVSDTQYF
TGTGCCAGTAGTGTATCGGATACGCAGTATTTT
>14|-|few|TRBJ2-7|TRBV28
CASRPPVLAYEQYF
TGTGCCAGCAGGCCACCCGTGCTGGCCTACGAGCAGTACTTC
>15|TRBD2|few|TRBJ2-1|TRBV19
CASRTSGTLYNEQFF
TGTGCCAGTAGAACTAGCGGAACCCTCTACAATGAGCAGTTCTTC
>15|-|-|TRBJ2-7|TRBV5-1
CASSLDRSGSYEQYF
TGCGCCAGCAGCTTGGATCGTTCCGGCTCCTACGAGCAGTACTTC
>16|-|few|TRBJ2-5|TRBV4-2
CASSQDYNFGRETQYF
TGTGCCAGCAGCCAAGATTACAATTTTGGGAGAGAGACCCAGTACTTC
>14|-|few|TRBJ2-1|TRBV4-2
CASSLLGQGNEQFF
TGTGCCAGCAGCCTTCTAGGGCAGGGCAATGAGCAGTTCTTC
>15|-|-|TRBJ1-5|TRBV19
CASRATGRFNQPQHF
TGTGCCAGTAGGGCGACGGGACGGTTCAATCAGCCCCAGCATTTT
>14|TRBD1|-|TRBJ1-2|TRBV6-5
CASQTGQGNYGYTF
TGTGCCAGCCAGACGGGACAGGGGAATTATGGCTACACCTTC
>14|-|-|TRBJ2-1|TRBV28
CASKEGASYNEQFF
TGTGCCAGCAAGGAGGGAGCCTCCTACAATGAGCAGTTCTTC
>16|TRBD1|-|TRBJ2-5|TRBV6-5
CASSYVGTGGGETQYF
TGTGCCAGCAGTTATGTCGGGACAGGGGGCGGAGAGACCCAGTACTTC
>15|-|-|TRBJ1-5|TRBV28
CASSLGGARIQPQHF
TGTGCCAGCAGTTTAGGAGGGGCGCGAATTCAGCCCCAGCATTTT
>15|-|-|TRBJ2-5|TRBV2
CASSERRGGGETQYF
TGTGCCAGCAGTGAAAGGAGGGGAGGCGGGGAGACCCAGTACTTC
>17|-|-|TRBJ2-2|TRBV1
CTSSQATRIADTGELFF
TGCACCAGCAGCCAAGCGACTAGGATCGCGGACACCGGGGAGCTGTTTTTT
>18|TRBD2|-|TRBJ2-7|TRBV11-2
CASSQVLGLADDSYEQYF
TGTGCCAGCAGCCAAGTATTGGGACTAGCGGACGACTCCTACGAGCAGTACTTC
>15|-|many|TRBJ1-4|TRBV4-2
CASSQARSENEKLFF
TGTGCCAGCAGCCAAGCGAGATCGGAAAATGAAAAACTGTTTTTT
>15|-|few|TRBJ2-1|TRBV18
CASSPALSSYNEQFF
TGTGCCAGCTCCCCGGCCCTCAGCTCCTACAATGAGCAGTTCTTC
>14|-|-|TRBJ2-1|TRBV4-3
CASSQDPSYNEQFF
TGCGCCAGCAGCCAGGACCCCTCCTACAATGAGCAGTTCTTC
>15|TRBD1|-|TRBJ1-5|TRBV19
CASSVGQLLRQPQHF
TGTGCCAGTAGTGTGGGACAGCTTCTACGGCAGCCCCAGCATTTT
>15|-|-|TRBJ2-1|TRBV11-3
CASSSWGADDNEQFF
TGTGCCAGCAGCTCCTGGGGGGCCGATGACAATGAGCAGTTCTTC
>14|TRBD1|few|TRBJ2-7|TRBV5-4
CASSLRQGGDEQYF
TGTGCCAGCAGCTTACGACAGGGCGGCGACGAGCAGTACTTC
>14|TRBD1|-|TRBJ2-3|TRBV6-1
CASKYRGLRDTQYF
TGTGCCAGCAAATACAGGGGGCTGAGGGATACGCAGTATTTT
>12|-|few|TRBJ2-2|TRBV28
CASTSNTGELFF
TGTGCCAGCACATCGAACACCGGGGAGCTGTTTTTT
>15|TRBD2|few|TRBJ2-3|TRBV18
CASSPVAGASDTQYF
TGTGCCAGCTCACCAGTTGCGGGAGCCTCAGATACGCAGTATTTT
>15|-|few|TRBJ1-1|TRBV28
CASSLSLESSTEAFF
TGTGCCAGCAGTTTATCTTTGGAGTCGAGCACTGAAGCTTTCTTT
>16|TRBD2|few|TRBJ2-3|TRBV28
CASSLGLAERMDTQYF
TGTGCCAGCAGTCTAGGGCTAGCGGAGCGAATGGATACGCAGTATTTT
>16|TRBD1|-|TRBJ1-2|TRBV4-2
CASGLGDRTTGYGYTF
TGTGCCAGCGGGCTCGGGGACAGAACTACCGGCTATGGCTACACCTTC
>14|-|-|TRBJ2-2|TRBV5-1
CASSLGGETGELFF
TGCGCCAGCAGCTTGGGTGGAGAAACCGGGGAGCTGTTTTTT
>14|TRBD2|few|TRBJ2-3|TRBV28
CASSLSGRGYTQYF
TGTGCCAGCAGTTTATCCGGGAGGGGGTATACGCAGTATTTT
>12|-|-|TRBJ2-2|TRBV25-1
CASMRDTGELFF
TGTGCCAGCATGCGGGACACCGGGGAGCTGTTTTTT
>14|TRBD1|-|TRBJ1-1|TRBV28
CASSLTGANTEAFF
TGTGCCAGCAGTCTAACAGGGGCCAACACTGAAGCTTTCTTT
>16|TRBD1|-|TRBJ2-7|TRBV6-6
CASSYEAGDSSYEQYF
TGTGCCAGCAGTTACGAGGCAGGGGACAGCTCCTACGAGCAGTACTTC
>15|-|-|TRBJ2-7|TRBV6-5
CASSPTRVSSYEQYF
TGTGCCAGCAGTCCTACTAGGGTGAGCTCCTACGAGCAGTACTTC
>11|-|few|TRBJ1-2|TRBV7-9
CASSLVSGYTF
TGTGCCAGCAGCTTAGTGTCTGGCTACACCTTC
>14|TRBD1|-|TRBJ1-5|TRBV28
CASSSDRGLQPQHF
TGTGCCAGCAGTTCGGACAGGGGGCTTCAGCCCCAGCATTTT
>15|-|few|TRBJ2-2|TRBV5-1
CASSTRLDSTGELFF
TGCGCCAGCAGCACCCGCCTTGACAGCACCGGGGAGCTGTTTTTT
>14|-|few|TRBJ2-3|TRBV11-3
CASSSSSRTDTQYF
TGTGCCAGCAGCTCCTCCTCCCGCACAGATACGCAGTATTTT
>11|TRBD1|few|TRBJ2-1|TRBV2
CASSGAGGFLF
TGTGCCAGCAGTGGGGCAGGGGGCTTTCTCTTC
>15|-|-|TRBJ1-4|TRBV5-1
CASSGNGQTNEKLFF
TGCGCCAGCAGCGGCAACGGACAGACAAATGAAAAACTGTTTTTT
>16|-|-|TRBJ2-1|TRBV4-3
CASSEGLTVSYNEQFF
TGCGCCAGCAGCGAAGGGCTCACTGTCTCCTACAATGAGCAGTTCTTC
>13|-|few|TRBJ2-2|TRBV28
CASSSRVTGELFF
TGTGCCAGCAGTTCGAGGGTCACCGGGGAGCTGTTTTTT
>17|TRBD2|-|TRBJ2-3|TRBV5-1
CASSSVGRGGPTDTQYF
TGCGCCAGCAGCTCCGTCGGCCGGGGGGGCCCCACAGATACGCAGTATTTT
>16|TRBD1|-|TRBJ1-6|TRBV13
CASSRRDSSYNSPLHF
TGTGCCAGCAGCCGCCGGGACAGCTCCTATAATTCACCCCTCCACTTT
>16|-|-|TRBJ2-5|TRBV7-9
CASSPLRQGMSETQYF
TGTGCCAGCAGCCCCTTACGGCAGGGGATGTCGGAGACCCAGTACTTC
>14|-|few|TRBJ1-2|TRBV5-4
CASSDRRTGYGYTF
TGTGCCAGCAGCGACCGACGGACGGGCTATGGCTACACCTTC
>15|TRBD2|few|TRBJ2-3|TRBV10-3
CAISDFAGESNTQYF
TGTGCCATCAGTGATTTCGCGGGAGAGTCGAATACGCAGTATTTT
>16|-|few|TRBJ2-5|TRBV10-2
CASSESALLGQETQYF
TGCGCCAGCAGTGAATCGGCCCTGCTGGGCCAAGAGACCCAGTACTTC
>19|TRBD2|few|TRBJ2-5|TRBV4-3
CASSQDWGLAAPKGETQYF
TGCGCCAGCAGCCAAGATTGGGGACTAGCGGCTCCCAAGGGAGAGACCCAGTACTTC
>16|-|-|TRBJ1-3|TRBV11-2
CASSRPGVSSGNTIYF
TGTGCCAGCAGCCGCCCAGGGGTCAGCTCTGGAAACACCATATATTTT
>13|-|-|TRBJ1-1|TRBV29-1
CSVVTDVYTEAFF
TGCAGCGTTGTTACAGATGTTTATACTGAAGCTTTCTTT
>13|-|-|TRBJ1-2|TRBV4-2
CASSFVSENGYTF
TGTGCCAGCAGCTTTGTGTCGGAGAATGGCTACACCTTC
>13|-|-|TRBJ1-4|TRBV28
CASSRGRMEKLFF
TGTGCCAGCAGCCGGGGGCGAATGGAAAAACTGTTTTTT
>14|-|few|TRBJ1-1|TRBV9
CASSDIPTNTEAFF
TGTGCCAGCAGCGACATCCCGACTAACACTGAAGCTTTCTTT
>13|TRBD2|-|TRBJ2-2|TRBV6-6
CASSSGLAGELFF
TGTGCCAGCAGTTCTGGACTAGCCGGGGAGCTGTTTTTT